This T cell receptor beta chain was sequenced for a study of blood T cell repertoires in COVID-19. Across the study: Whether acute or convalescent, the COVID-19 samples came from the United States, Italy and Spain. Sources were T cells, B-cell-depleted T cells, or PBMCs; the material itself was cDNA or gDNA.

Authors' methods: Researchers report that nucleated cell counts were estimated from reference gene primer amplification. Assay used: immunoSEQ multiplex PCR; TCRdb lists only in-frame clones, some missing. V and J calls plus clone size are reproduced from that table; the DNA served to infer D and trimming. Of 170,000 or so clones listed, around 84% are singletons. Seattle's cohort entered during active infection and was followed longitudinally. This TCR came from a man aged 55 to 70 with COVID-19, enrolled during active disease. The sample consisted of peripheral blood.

As DNA, the CDR3 is TGTGCCAGCAGTTTGGGACAGGGTGGGAAGCCCCAGCATTTT. The encoded protein is CASSLGQGGKPQHF. V gene TRBV27 combines with J gene TRBJ1-5, with 9 bases fitting TRBD1. CDR3 length: 14 residues. V shed 3 bases and J 8 bases; nucleotides not matched to a gene: 5. Germline CDR1 reads MNHEY; CDR2 reads SMNVEV (reference sequence).